Below are 16 T cell receptor beta chains sequenced from a single sample in a study of OX40 agonist ivuxolimab in advanced cancers. The library came from the immunoSEQ multiplex PCR assay. As stored in TCRdb, this immuneACCESS dataset retains in-frame rearrangements with V and J assigned. A fraction of the clones does not appear; measured against another copy, unresolved V genes explain less than half of the discrepancy, and the remainder lacks a known reason. In this sample the table shows approximately 70,000 clones, around 86% of which occur a single time. Around 7% of the sample is held by the ten biggest clonotypes. The material sequenced was CD4+ or CD8+ T cells sorted from blood, taken in a trial of the OX40 agonist ivuxolimab. The origin of the receptors is an adult with an advanced solid tumor such as melanoma, head and neck, liver or kidney cancer.

V gene TRBV2 combines with J gene TRBJ2-7, with TRBD2 matching 9 bases. With 10 bases clipped from V and 2 bases from J, the junction kept 3 bases outside the gene matches. The germline V gene encodes CDR1 SNHLY and CDR2 FYNNEI. The CDR3 runs to 12 residues. Here the CDR3 DNA reads TGTGCCACTAGCGGGACTGCCTACGAGCAGTACTTC. It specifies CATSGTAYEQYF.

The rearrangement links TRBV5-4 to TRBJ2-3; 8 positions match TRBD2. The germline V gene encodes CDR1 SGHNT and CDR2 YYREEE (reference sequence). The V gene end was trimmed by 1 base and the J gene end by 3 bases; junction bases not matched to a gene: 7. The CDR3 covers 16 residues. The CDR3 sequence: CASSLTSGGDTDTQYF. The CDR3 coding sequence is TGTGCCAGCAGCTTGACCAGCGGGGGAGATACAGATACGCAGTATTTT.

CDR3 residues: CASSRSRTSGSRDTQYF. The CDR3, as DNA: TGTGCCAGCAGCCGATCCCGGACTAGCGGATCGAGGGATACGCAGTATTTT. The rearrangement uses TRBV27 and TRBJ2-3, with 10 bases that match TRBD2. Germline CDR1 and CDR2: MNHEY and SMNVEV (reference sequence). V trimming: 6 bases; J trimming: 6 bases; junction bases outside the gene matches: 15. The CDR3 consists of 17 residues.

This chain uses TRBV7-9 with TRBJ2-7; D not resolved. The germline V gene encodes CDR1 SEHNR and CDR2 FQNEAQ (reference sequence). The CDR3 is 12 amino acids. Trimming cost V 2 bases and J 6 bases, with 8 bases left between them. CDR3 nucleotide sequence: TGTGCCAGCAGCTTATCTGGGTTCGAGCAGTACTTC. Residues: CASSLSGFEQYF.

The chain combines TRBV27 with TRBJ1-1; D uncertain. Trimming left V 3 bases short and J 1 base short, with 6 bases between. This CDR3 is 13 amino acids long. Germline values: CDR1 MNHEY, CDR2 SMNVEV (reference sequence). The CDR3 DNA sequence: TGTGCCAGCAGTTTCGACGAGAACACTGAAGCTTTCTTT. This gives the protein CASSFDENTEAFF.

This clone was seen once. The chain employs TRBV11-3 and TRBJ2-3, with D tentatively TRBD2 (5 bases). CDR3 length: 17 residues. Trimming left V 0 bases short and J 0 bases short, with 13 bases between. Germline loops: CDR1 SGHNT, CDR2 YENEEA. In DNA form, the CDR3 reads TGTGCCAGCAGCTTAGATGGGAGCCATCCTAGCACAGATACGCAGTATTTT. Its translation is CASSLDGSHPSTDTQYF.

This clone was found once. The chain couples TRBV10-2 to TRBJ2-1; tentatively, D is TRBD2 (5 bases). V shed 5 bases and J shed 5 bases, with 13 bases lying between them. The CDR3 spans 14 residues. Germline V gene lookup returns CDR1 WSHSY and CDR2 SAAADI. This CDR3 reads CASSQRRTNNEQFF. The CDR3 DNA reads TGCGCCAGCAGTCAGCGGAGAACAAACAATGAGCAGTTCTTC.

This chain connects TRBV5-4 to TRBJ2-2; the D gene is possibly TRBD1 (5 bases). The V gene's germline CDR1 is SGHNT and CDR2 YYREEE (reference sequence). There are 13 residues in the CDR3. The V gene lost 5 bases and the J gene lost 6 bases, with 11 bases spanning the gap. The CDR3 is CASSPEGAGELFF. CDR3 bases: TGTGCCAGCAGTCCAGAAGGGGCCGGGGAGCTGTTTTTT.

The CDR3 region is CASSQRTGNQPQHF. Written as DNA, the CDR3 is TGTGCCAGCTCACAGCGGACAGGCAATCAGCCCCAGCATTTT. The chain is built from TRBV18 and TRBJ1-5, with a possible D match to TRBD1 (6 bases). The length of the CDR3 is 14 residues. CDR1 and CDR2 (germline): KGHSH, LQKENI. Trimming took off 4 bases at V and 2 bases at J, with 9 bases between the two ends.

The chain has TRBV7-2 and TRBJ2-7; TRBD2 agrees at 13 bases. CDR3 length equals 18 residues. V lost 1 base and J lost 1; bases outside the gene matches: 7. Germline V lookup: CDR1 SGHTA, CDR2 FQGNSA. CDR3 residues: CASSLVPGLAGESYEQYF. In DNA form, the CDR3 reads TGTGCCAGCAGCTTAGTCCCTGGACTAGCGGGAGAGTCCTACGAGCAGTACTTC. Together with reference TRBV7-2 and TRBJ2-7, the CDR3 gives the full variable domain: GAGVSQSPSNKVTEKGKDVELRCDPISGHTALYWYRQSLGQGLEFLIYFQGNSAPDKSGLPSDRFSAERTGGSVSTLTIQRTQQEDSAVYLCASSLVPGLAGESYEQYFGPGTRLTVT.

The chain links TRBV5-4 to TRBJ2-5; 12 bases map to TRBD2. This CDR3 contains 16 residues. V was pared by 1 base and J by 5 bases, with 6 bases of the junction left unmatched. CDR1 is SGHNT, CDR2 YYREEE, per germline (reference sequence). The CDR3 DNA reads TGTGCCAGCAGCTTGAATCTAGCGGGAGGGTTGGAGACCCAGTACTTC. Amino acids: CASSLNLAGGLETQYF. The complete variable domain, with remaining parts taken from reference TRBV5-4 and TRBJ2-5, reads ETGVTQSPTHLIKTRGQQVTLRCSSQSGHNTVSWYQQALGQGPQFIFQYYREEENGRGNFPPRFSGLQFPNYSSELNVNALELDDSALYLCASSLNLAGGLETQYFGPGTRLLVL.

The CDR3 sequence: CASTEGTNTEAFF. The CDR3 DNA follows: TGTGCCAGCACCGAGGGGACGAACACTGAAGCTTTCTTT. The V and J genes are TRBV6-1 and TRBJ1-1, with TRBD1 as a possible D gene (5 bases). The V end was cut by 7 bases, the J end by 1 base, with 10 bases between. Germline CDR1 is MNHNS and CDR2 is SASEGT. The CDR3 covers 13 residues.

The chain uses TRBV5-1 and TRBJ1-2; possibly TRBD1 for D (6 bases). This CDR3 has 13 residues. CDR1 and CDR2 (germline): SGHRS, YFSETQ. Trimming pared 1 base from V and 4 bases from J, leaving 8 bases between. The CDR3, as DNA: TGCGCCAGCAGCTTGCAGGGGAGCTATGGCTACACCTTC. As protein: CASSLQGSYGYTF.

The chain joins TRBV18 to TRBJ1-1, with D possibly being TRBD1 (6 bases). Germline CDR1 and CDR2: KGHSH and LQKENI. The CDR3 consists of 12 residues. Trimming took off 5 bases at V and 8 bases at J, with 12 bases between the two ends. CDR3 region: CASSSSGGEAFF. In DNA, the CDR3 is TGTGCCAGCTCATCGTCCGGGGGCGAAGCTTTCTTT.

This rearrangement joins TRBV6-5 to TRBJ2-7; 7 bases are shared with TRBD1. V dropped 3 bases and J dropped 0; count of bases not matched to a gene: 5. CDR3 length: 15 residues. CDR1 MNHEY and CDR2 SVGAGI come from the germline V gene. CDR3 DNA: TGTGCCAGCAGTTATAGAGGGGGCAGCTCCTACGAGCAGTACTTC. Amino acids: CASSYRGGSSYEQYF.

V gene TRBV30 combines with J gene TRBJ2-5; D not certain. The germline gives CDR1 GTSNPN, CDR2 SVGIG (reference sequence). The V end was cut by 0 bases, the J end by 5 bases, with 4 bases between. The CDR3 loop spans 11 amino acids. CDR3 sequence: CAWSVQETQYF. The CDR3 DNA is TGTGCCTGGAGTGTACAGGAGACCCAGTACTTC.